What follows are 17 T cell receptor beta chains derived from one specimen sequenced in a study of identical twins. TCRdb reprocessed the 5' RACE reads via MiXCR and lists one record per CDR3 protein. The sample contains about 150,000 distinct CDR3 sequences, around 3.6% of which appear only once. Sequences were obtained from memory T cells sorted from blood. These receptors were taken from a man aged 18 to 29 in good health.

This clonotype was seen repeatedly, ten times or more. The gene calls are TRBV29-1 and TRBJ2-7, with a weak D call TRBD2 (5 bases). This CDR3 comprises 14 residues. Trimming pared 5 bases from V and 2 bases from J, leaving 16 bases between. The germline gives CDR1 SQVTM, CDR2 ANQGSEA. The CDR3 loop is CSVRRGPPTYEQYF. DNA for the CDR3: TGCAGCGTTCGTCGGGGTCCCCCGACCTACGAGCAGTACTTC.

This clonotype showed up many times. The gene calls are TRBV4-2 and TRBJ1-4; 7 positions match TRBD1. Germline V lookup: CDR1 LGHNA, CDR2 YNFKEQ. The CDR3 is made up of 12 amino acids. V was clipped by 6 bases and J by 14 bases; unmatched bases: 9. CDR3 protein: CASRMDRNTLFF. The CDR3 DNA follows: TGTGCCAGCAGAATGGACAGGAATACGCTGTTTTTT.

There are many counts of this clonotype. The chain combines TRBV11-2 with TRBJ2-7; D call uncertain. The germline CDR1 and CDR2 sequences are SGHAT and FQNNGV. V was pared by 1 base and J by 5 bases, with 12 bases between. The CDR3 extends over 14 amino acids. DNA for the CDR3: TGTGCCAGCAGCTTAGTACCTGGTTCCCACGAGCAGTACTTC. This translates into CASSLVPGSHEQYF. The full variable domain, its missing parts supplied by reference TRBV11-2 and TRBJ2-7, is EAGVAQSPRYKIIEKRQSVAFWCNPISGHATLYWYQQILGQGPKLLIQFQNNGVVDDSQLPKDRFSAERLKGVDSTLKIQPAKLEDSAVYLCASSLVPGSHEQYFGPGTRLTVT.

This clonotype was found many times. The CDR3 is CASSYEYTGELFF. The CDR3 bases are TGTGCCAGCAGTTACGAGTACACCGGGGAGCTGTTTTTT. The rearrangement joins TRBV6-5 to TRBJ2-2; the D is unclear. Germline V gene lookup returns CDR1 MNHEY and CDR2 SVGAGI. V lost 2 bases and J lost 3, with 4 bases in between. The CDR3 sequence is 13 residues long.

This clonotype was picked up many times. The gene calls are TRBV15 and TRBJ2-2, with D unresolved. This CDR3 spans 13 amino acids. The germline gives CDR1 LNHNV, CDR2 YYDKDF (reference sequence). Trimming took 8 bases from V and 0 from J, leaving 7 bases between them. The CDR3 DNA reads TGTGCCACCGCCTTCACGAACACCGGGGAGCTGTTTTTT. This sequence encodes CATAFTNTGELFF.

This clonotype has ten or more counts. The rearrangement joins TRBV21-1 to TRBJ2-4; TRBD1, the D gene given by the table, was not confirmed from the DNA. TRBV21-1 is noted as a pseudogene. This CDR3 has 18 residues. CDR3 sequence reads: CASSKAYLTQTGGNIQYF. CDR3 DNA sequence: TGTGCCAGCAGCAAAGCGTATCTGACCCAAACGGGGGGTAACATTCAGTACTTC.

At least ten counts were recorded for this clonotype. This rearrangement joins TRBV12-3 or TRBV12-4 to TRBJ2-7, with D tentatively TRBD1 or TRBD2 (12 bases each). V was clipped by 1 base and J by 4 bases, with 41 bases between them. The CDR3 has 24 residues. For the CDR3, the DNA is TGTGCCAGCAGTTTAGAGTGGGGAGGGGACAGGGGGCTCGAGGAGACTAGCGGGAGATACGAGCAGTACTTC. Translation gives CASSLEWGGDRGLEETSGRYEQYF.

The chain is built from TRBV12-3 or TRBV12-4 and TRBJ1-1, with 7 bases that match TRBD1. V lost 5 bases to trimming and J lost 5 bases; unmatched junction nucleotides: 8. The CDR3 consists of 14 residues. CDR3 loop: CASSLSTGRTEAFF. CDR3 sequence (DNA): TGTGCCAGCAGTCTCTCGACAGGGAGGACTGAAGCTTTCTTT.

CDR3 sequence reads: CASSYRPGRRYEQYV. The CDR3 nucleotides are TGTGCCAGCAGCTACCGACCGGGACGCCGCTACGAGCAGTACGTC. V gene TRBV11-2 combines with J gene TRBJ2-7, with D perhaps TRBD1 or TRBD2 (5 bases each). The ends were cut back, 4 bases at V and 3 bases at J, with 16 bases in the middle. Germline values: CDR1 SGHAT, CDR2 FQNNGV. The CDR3 totals 15 residues.

This clonotype was seen repeatedly, ten times or more. The chain has TRBV12-3 or TRBV12-4 and TRBJ1-3, with 8 bases fitting TRBD1. V trimming: 4 bases; J trimming: 3 bases; junction bases outside the gene matches: 8. This CDR3 is built from 16 residues. Here the CDR3 reads CASSSTGQGIGNTIYF. As DNA, the CDR3 is TGTGCCAGCAGTTCGACTGGACAGGGCATTGGAAACACCATATATTTT.

This clonotype has at least ten counts. The genes are TRBV7-6 and TRBJ2-3; D gene ambiguous. The CDR3 spans 13 residues. V was pared by 5 bases and J by 6 bases, with 12 bases between. Germline values: CDR1 SGHVS, CDR2 FNYEAQ. CDR3: CASSPQLTDTQYF. In nucleotides, the CDR3 is TGTGCCAGCAGCCCTCAGCTTACGGATACGCAGTATTTT.

The chain carries TRBV29-1 and TRBJ2-1; the D is unclear. Germline V gene data show CDR1 as SQVTM and CDR2 as ANQGSEA. The CDR3 sequence is 12 residues long. Trimming removed 8 bases from V and 0 bases from J, with 8 bases in between. The CDR3 coding sequence is TGCAGCACCGATCGCTCCTACAATGAGCAGTTCTTC. Residues: CSTDRSYNEQFF.

The rearrangement links TRBV6-6 to TRBJ1-5, with D tentatively TRBD1 (5 bases). Trimming took off 6 bases at V and 2 bases at J, with 8 bases between the two ends. Looked up from germline, CDR1 is MNHNY and CDR2 is SVGAGI (reference sequence). The CDR3 sequence is 13 residues long. The CDR3: CASRDTGNQPQHF. The CDR3 coding sequence is TGTGCCAGCAGGGACACGGGCAATCAGCCCCAGCATTTT.

The chain is built from TRBV25-1 and TRBJ2-3, with unresolved D. The CDR3 extends over 12 amino acids. The V end lost 0 bases, the J end lost 3 bases, and 1 base lay between the germline ends. The germline V gene encodes CDR1 MGHDK and CDR2 SYGVNS. CDR3 in amino acids: CASSEYTDTQYF. DNA for the CDR3: TGTGCCAGCAGTGAATATACAGATACGCAGTATTTT. Using reference TRBV25-1 and TRBJ2-3 for the parts outside the CDR3, the full variable domain is EADIYQTPRYLVIGTGKKITLECSQTMGHDKMYWYQQDPGMELHLIHYSYGVNSTEKGDLSSESTVSRIRTEHFPLTLESARPSHTSQYLCASSEYTDTQYFGPGTRLTVL.

The chain joins TRBV4-3 to TRBJ2-3; perhaps TRBD1 as D (6 bases). The length of the CDR3 is 13 residues. Trimming left V 8 bases short and J 3 bases short, with 12 bases between. Germline V gives CDR1 LGHNA, CDR2 YSLEER. The CDR3 nucleotides read TGCGCCAGCGGTCAAACAGGGACAGATACGCAGTATTTT. It translates to CASGQTGTDTQYF.

There are many counts of this clonotype. The chain recombines TRBV7-2 with TRBJ2-2; 8 nucleotides line up with TRBD1. Unmatched junction bases numbered 9, after V lost 5 bases and J lost 7 bases. The CDR3 consists of 15 residues. Germline V gives CDR1 SGHTA, CDR2 FQGNSA. CDR3 region: CASSIQGAVIGELFF. DNA of the CDR3: TGTGCCAGCAGCATTCAGGGGGCCGTGATCGGGGAGCTGTTTTTT. The variable domain in full, with the rest retrieved from reference TRBV7-2 and TRBJ2-2, is GAGVSQSPSNKVTEKGKDVELRCDPISGHTALYWYRQSLGQGLEFLIYFQGNSAPDKSGLPSDRFSAERTGGSVSTLTIQRTQQEDSAVYLCASSIQGAVIGELFFGEGSRLTVL.

This clonotype came up many times. J is TRBJ2-2 and V is TRBV24-1; TRBD2 might be the D (5 bases). CDR3 length equals 16 residues. Trimming removed 4 bases from V and 3 bases from J, with 14 bases in between. CDR1 KGHDR and CDR2 SFDVKD come from the germline V gene. CDR3 amino acids: CATSESHRRDTGELFF. In DNA form, the CDR3 reads TGTGCCACCAGTGAGTCCCACCGGCGGGACACCGGGGAGCTGTTTTTT.